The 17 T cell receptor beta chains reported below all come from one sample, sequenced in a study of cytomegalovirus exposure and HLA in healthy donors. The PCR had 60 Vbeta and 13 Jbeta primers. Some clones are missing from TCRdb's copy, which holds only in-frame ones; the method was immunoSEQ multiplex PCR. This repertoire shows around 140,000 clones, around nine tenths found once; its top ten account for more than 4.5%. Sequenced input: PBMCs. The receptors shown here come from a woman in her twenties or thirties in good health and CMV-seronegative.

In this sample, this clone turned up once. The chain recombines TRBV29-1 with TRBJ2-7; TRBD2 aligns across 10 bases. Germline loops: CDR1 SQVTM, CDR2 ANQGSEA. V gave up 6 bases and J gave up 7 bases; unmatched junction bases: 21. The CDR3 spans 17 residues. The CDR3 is CSVRGGLAGVGSYEQYF. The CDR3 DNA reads TGCAGCGTCCGGGGGGGGCTAGCGGGAGTCGGGAGTTATGAGCAGTACTTC.

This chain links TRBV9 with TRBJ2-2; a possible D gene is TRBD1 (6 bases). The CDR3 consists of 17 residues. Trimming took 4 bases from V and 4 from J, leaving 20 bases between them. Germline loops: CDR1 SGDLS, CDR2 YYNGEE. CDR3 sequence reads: CASSRPKDRGSTGELFF. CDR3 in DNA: TGTGCCAGCAGCCGCCCGAAGGATAGGGGGAGCACCGGGGAGCTGTTTTTT.

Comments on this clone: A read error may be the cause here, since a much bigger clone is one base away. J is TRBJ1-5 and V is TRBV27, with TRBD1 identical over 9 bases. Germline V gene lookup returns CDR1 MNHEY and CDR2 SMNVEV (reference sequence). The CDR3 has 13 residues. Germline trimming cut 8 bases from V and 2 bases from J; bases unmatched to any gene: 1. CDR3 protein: CASRDRGNQPQHF. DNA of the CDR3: TGTGCCAGCCGGGACAGGGGCAATCAGCCCCAGCATTTT.

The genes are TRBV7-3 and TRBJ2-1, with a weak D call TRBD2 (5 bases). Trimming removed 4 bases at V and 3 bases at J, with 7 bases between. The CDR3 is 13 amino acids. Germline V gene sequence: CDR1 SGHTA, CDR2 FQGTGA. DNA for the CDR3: TGTGCCAGCAGCTCGGACTTCTACAATGAGCAGTTCTTC. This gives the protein CASSSDFYNEQFF. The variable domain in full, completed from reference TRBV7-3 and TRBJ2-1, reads GAGVSQTPSNKVTEKGKYVELRCDPISGHTALYWYRQSLGQGPEFLIYFQGTGAADDSGLPNDRFFAVRPEGSVSTLKIQRTERGDSAVYLCASSSDFYNEQFFGPGTRLTVL.

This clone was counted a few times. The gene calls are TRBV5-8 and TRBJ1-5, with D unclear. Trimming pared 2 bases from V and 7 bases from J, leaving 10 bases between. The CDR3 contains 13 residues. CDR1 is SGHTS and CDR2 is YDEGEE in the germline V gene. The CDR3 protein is CASSLIPRQPQHF. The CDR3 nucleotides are TGTGCCAGCAGCTTAATCCCTCGGCAGCCCCAGCATTTT.

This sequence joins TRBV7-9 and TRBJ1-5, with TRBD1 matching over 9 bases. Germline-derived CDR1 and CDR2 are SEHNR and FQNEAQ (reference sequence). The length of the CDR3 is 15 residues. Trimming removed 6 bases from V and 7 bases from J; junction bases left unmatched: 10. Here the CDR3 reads CASSYVGTGIQPQHF. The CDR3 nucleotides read TGTGCCAGCAGTTACGTAGGGACAGGGATCCAGCCCCAGCATTTT. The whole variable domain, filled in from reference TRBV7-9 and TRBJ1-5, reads DTGVSQNPRHKITKRGQNVTFRCDPISEHNRLYWYRQTLGQGPEFLTYFQNEAQLEKSRLLSDRFSAERPKGSFSTLEIQRTEQGDSAMYLCASSYVGTGIQPQHFGDGTRLSIL.

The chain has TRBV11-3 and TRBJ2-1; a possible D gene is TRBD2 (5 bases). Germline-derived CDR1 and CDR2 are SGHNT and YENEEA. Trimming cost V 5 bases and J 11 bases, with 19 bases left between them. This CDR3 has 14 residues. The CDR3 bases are TGTGCCAGCAGCCCGAACCGGGCGGGTAATCAGCAGTTCTTC. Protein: CASSPNRAGNQQFF.

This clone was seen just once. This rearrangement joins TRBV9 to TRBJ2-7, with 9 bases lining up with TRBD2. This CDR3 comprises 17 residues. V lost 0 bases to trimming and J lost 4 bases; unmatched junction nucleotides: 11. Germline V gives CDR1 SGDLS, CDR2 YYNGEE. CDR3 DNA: TGTGCCAGCAGCGTAGGGCGATGGGGCGGGAGGGGTTACGAGCAGTACTTC. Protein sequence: CASSVGRWGGRGYEQYF.

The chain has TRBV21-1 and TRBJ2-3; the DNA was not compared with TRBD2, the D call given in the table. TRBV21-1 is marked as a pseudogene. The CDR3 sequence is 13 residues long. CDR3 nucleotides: TGTGCCAGCAATCCAAACCGGGAAGATACGCAGTATTTT. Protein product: CASNPNREDTQYF.

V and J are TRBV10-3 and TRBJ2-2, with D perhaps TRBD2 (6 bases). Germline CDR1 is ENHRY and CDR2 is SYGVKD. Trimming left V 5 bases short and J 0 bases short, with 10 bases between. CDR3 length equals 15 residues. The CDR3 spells CAISPGGSNTGELFF. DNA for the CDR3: TGTGCCATCAGTCCCGGAGGGTCGAACACCGGGGAGCTGTTTTTT.

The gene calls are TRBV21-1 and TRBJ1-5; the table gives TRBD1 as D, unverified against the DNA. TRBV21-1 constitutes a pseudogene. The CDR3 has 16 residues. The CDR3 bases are TGTGCCAGCAGCAAAGGGCCGGGACAGAACAATCAGCCCCAGCATTTT. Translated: CASSKGPGQNNQPQHF.

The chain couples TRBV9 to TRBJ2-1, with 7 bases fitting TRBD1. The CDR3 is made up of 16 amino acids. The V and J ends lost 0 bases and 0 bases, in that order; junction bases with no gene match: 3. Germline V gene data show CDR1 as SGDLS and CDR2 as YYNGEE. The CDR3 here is CASSVVAGGSYNEQFF. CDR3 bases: TGTGCCAGCAGCGTAGTCGCAGGGGGCTCCTACAATGAGCAGTTCTTC.

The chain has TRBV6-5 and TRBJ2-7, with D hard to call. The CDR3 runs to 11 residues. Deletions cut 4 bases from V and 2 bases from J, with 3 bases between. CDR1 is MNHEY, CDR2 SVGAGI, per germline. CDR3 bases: TGTGCCAGCAGTTCCACCTACGAGCAGTACTTC. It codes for CASSSTYEQYF.

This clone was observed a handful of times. The CDR3, as DNA: TGTGCCGCCTGGGACAGGCTTGAAGCTTTCTTT. Translating gives CAAWDRLEAFF. The genes are TRBV6-5 and TRBJ1-1; 8 nucleotides agree with TRBD1. CDR3 length: 11 amino acids. After removal of 11 bases from V and 7 bases from J, the junction contained 6 bases not matched to a gene. From germline, CDR1 is MNHEY and CDR2 SVGAGI.

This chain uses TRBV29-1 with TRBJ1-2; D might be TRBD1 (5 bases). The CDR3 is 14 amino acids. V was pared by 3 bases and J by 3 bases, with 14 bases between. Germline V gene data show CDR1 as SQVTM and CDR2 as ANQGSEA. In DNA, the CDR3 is TGCAGCGTTGATACGGACACGAATTACTATGGCTACACCTTC. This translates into CSVDTDTNYYGYTF. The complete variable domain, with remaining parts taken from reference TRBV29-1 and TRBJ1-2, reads SAVISQKPSRDICQRGTSLTIQCQVDSQVTMMFWYRQQPGQSLTLIATANQGSEATYESGFVIDKFPISRPNLTFSTLTVSNMSPEDSSIYLCSVDTDTNYYGYTFGSGTRLTVV.

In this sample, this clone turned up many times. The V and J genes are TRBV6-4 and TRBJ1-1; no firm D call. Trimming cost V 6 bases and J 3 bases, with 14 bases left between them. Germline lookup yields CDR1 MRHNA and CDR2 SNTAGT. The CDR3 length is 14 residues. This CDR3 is CASREREGYTEAFF. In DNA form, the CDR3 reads TGTGCCAGCAGAGAAAGGGAGGGTTACACTGAAGCTTTCTTT.

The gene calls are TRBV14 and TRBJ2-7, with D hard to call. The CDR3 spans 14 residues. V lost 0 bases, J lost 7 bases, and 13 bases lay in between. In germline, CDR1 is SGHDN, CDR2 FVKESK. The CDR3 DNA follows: TGTGCCAGCAGCCAAGAGCGGCCTTTCGTTGAGCAGTACTTC. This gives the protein CASSQERPFVEQYF.